Below, one T cell receptor beta chain is given with its context. This sample stems from a study of blood T cell repertoires in COVID-19. Overall study context: Samples came from the United States, Italy and Spain, spanning acute and convalescent COVID-19. Nucleic acid was either cDNA or gDNA, and it came from T cells, B-cell-depleted T cells, or PBMCs.

Germline CDR1 reads SGHAT; CDR2 reads FQNNGV. V lost 4 bases and J lost 4, with 11 bases in between. This CDR3 is 14 amino acids long. Authors' processing steps: Amplifying reference gene primers gave estimates of nucleated cell counts. TCRdb keeps only in-frame clones here, not all; method: immunoSEQ multiplex PCR. The V and J calls and the clone size are those of that table, but D and trimming were determined from the DNA. The sample comprises tens of thousands of clones, roughly four fifths of which are singletons, and 15% to 20% rests with the top ten. The TCR was taken from a man between 65 and 80 years old with active or convalescent COVID-19. The sample taken for sequencing was peripheral blood. The chain recombines TRBV11-2 with TRBJ1-5; D unresolved. The CDR3 loop reads CASSSGVRNQPQHF. CDR3 bases: TGTGCCAGCAGCTCCGGAGTCCGGAATCAGCCCCAGCATTTT.